Below are 31 T cell receptor beta chains sequenced from a single sample in a study of blood T cell repertoires in COVID-19. Libraries were prepared by immunoSEQ multiplex PCR; TCRdb keeps only in-frame clonotypes and omits some of them. Counted here are some 140,000 clones, around 85% occurring once; the ten biggest clones make up 0.55% to 0.75%. Sequencing used peripheral blood. The receptors shown here come from a man aged 55 to 70 with COVID-19, enrolled during active disease.

The chain joins TRBV7-8 to TRBJ2-5; D might be TRBD1 (5 bases). The CDR3 has 13 residues. CDR1 is SGHVS and CDR2 is FQNEAQ in the germline V gene. Between the trimmed V and J ends, which lost 5 bases and 13 bases, there was a span of 20 bases. The CDR3 loop reads CASSTGPVKVGYF. The CDR3 nucleotides read TGTGCCAGCAGCACAGGCCCCGTCAAAGTAGGGTACTTC.

This clone appeared a few times. The chain combines TRBV5-6 with TRBJ1-3; 8 bases fit TRBD1. The CDR3 covers 16 residues. V lost 4 bases and J lost 4; bases outside the gene matches: 10. The germline CDR1 and CDR2 sequences are SGHDT and YYEEEE. The CDR3 protein is CASSLSAGGSGNTIYF. The CDR3 coding sequence is TGTGCCAGCAGCCTGAGTGCAGGGGGCTCAGGAAACACCATATATTTT. The full variable domain, in which reference TRBV5-6 and TRBJ1-3 provide the parts outside the CDR3, is DAGVTQSPTHLIKTRGQQVTLRCSPKSGHDTVSWYQQALGQGPQFIFQYYEEEERQRGNFPDRFSGHQFPNYSSELNVNALLLGDSALYLCASSLSAGGSGNTIYFGEGSWLTVV.

The chain recombines TRBV28 with TRBJ1-1, with D possibly TRBD1 on 6 matching bases. This CDR3 is 14 amino acids long. Trimming removed 7 bases from V and 0 bases from J, with 12 bases in between. CDR1 MDHEN and CDR2 SYDVKM come from the germline V gene. The DNA of the CDR3 is TGTGCCAGCACCAGGGACAACCTGAACACTGAAGCTTTCTTT. Translation: CASTRDNLNTEAFF.

The chain combines TRBV19 with TRBJ1-4; 8 positions agree with TRBD1. This CDR3 is 14 amino acids long. Trimming took 1 base from V and 8 from J; bases not matched to a gene: 3. Germline lookup yields CDR1 LNHDA and CDR2 SQIVND (reference sequence). DNA for the CDR3: TGTGCCAGTAGTATAGCCAGGGGGCGGGAAAAACTGTTTTTT. Encoded protein: CASSIARGREKLFF.

The rearrangement joins TRBV27 to TRBJ1-5, with D perhaps TRBD1 (6 bases). Per germline, CDR1 MNHEY and CDR2 SMNVEV (reference sequence). CDR3 size: 15 residues. The V gene lost 2 bases and the J gene lost 6 bases, with 14 bases spanning the gap. The CDR3 region has the DNA TGTGCCAGCAGTTTAGCAGGGGCGGGGGGTCAGCCCCAGCATTTT. This sequence encodes CASSLAGAGGQPQHF.

This clone was seen only once. The CDR3 is CASSLAVGLAGGTQYF. The CDR3 bases are TGCGCCAGCAGCTTGGCTGTGGGACTAGCGGGAGGGACCCAGTACTTC. The rearrangement uses TRBV5-1 and TRBJ2-5; 15 bases align to TRBD2. The trim removed 0 bases at V and 7 bases at J, leaving 4 bases unmatched. The germline V gene has CDR1 SGHRS and CDR2 YFSETQ. The CDR3 spans 16 residues.

This clone showed up just once. This chain links TRBV6-7 with TRBJ2-5; TRBD2 aligns across 15 bases. TRBV6-7 is an ORF; its function is uncertain. V dropped 11 bases and J dropped 7; count of bases not matched to a gene: 17. The CDR3 is made up of 17 amino acids. The CDR3 loop reads CAANTGLAGGPLGTQYF. As DNA, the CDR3 is TGTGCCGCAAATACAGGACTAGCGGGGGGGCCGTTGGGGACCCAGTACTTC.

V is TRBV4-1 and J is TRBJ2-2; perhaps TRBD1 as D (5 bases). This CDR3 is 14 amino acids long. V lost 3 bases to trimming and J lost 0 bases, with 5 bases between them. Germline-derived CDR1 and CDR2 are MGHRA and YSYEKL. The CDR3 DNA reads as TGCGCCAGCAGCCAGACAGCGAACACCGGGGAGCTGTTTTTT. Its protein is CASSQTANTGELFF.

The CDR3 DNA is TGTGCCAGCACGGACAGGCCGGAGGGGGGCTACACCTTC. Its protein is CASTDRPEGGYTF. The V gene is TRBV12-3 or TRBV12-4, the J gene TRBJ1-2; 7 nucleotides align to TRBD1. CDR3 size: 13 residues. J was trimmed by 8 bases and V by 7 bases; bases with no gene match: 10.

This chain links TRBV21-1 with TRBJ1-5; the D segment call TRBD1 is taken from the table without a DNA check. TRBV21-1 is designated a pseudogene. The CDR3 loop spans 17 amino acids. CDR3 DNA sequence: TGTGCCAGCAGTACACAGGGGGGGACTTATAGCAATCAGCCCCAGCATTTT. Translating gives CASSTQGGTYSNQPQHF.

This clone was found once. The chain employs TRBV4-3 and TRBJ2-3; no clear D. The germline V gene has CDR1 LGHNA and CDR2 YSLEER. The CDR3 covers 16 residues. V was shortened by 0 bases and J by 3 bases, with 13 bases between the two germline ends. CDR3 coding DNA: TGCGCCAGCAGCCAAGAGCCCATCGCGGATACAGATACGCAGTATTTT. It codes for CASSQEPIADTDTQYF.

DNA for the CDR3: TGTGCCAGCATCCCACCCGCAGGGGCCTACAATGAGCAGTTCTTC. It codes for CASIPPAGAYNEQFF. This chain connects TRBV6-6 to TRBJ2-1; D is possibly TRBD1 (6 bases). Trimming took off 7 bases at V and 2 bases at J, with 15 bases between the two ends. The CDR3 runs to 15 residues. Germline V lookup: CDR1 MNHNY, CDR2 SVGAGI (reference sequence).

The chain is built from TRBV9 and TRBJ2-3; 10 bases fit TRBD1. The CDR3 contains 18 residues. Trimming removed 0 bases from V and 5 bases from J; junction bases left unmatched: 12. Looked up from germline, CDR1 is SGDLS and CDR2 is YYNGEE. CDR3: CASSVAGGGQGIGDTQYF. As DNA, the CDR3 is TGTGCCAGCAGCGTAGCAGGGGGGGGACAGGGGATAGGAGATACGCAGTATTTT.

This clone was recorded a few times. The gene calls are TRBV6-2 or TRBV6-3 and TRBJ1-1, with a weak D call TRBD1 (6 bases). Germline V gene lookup returns CDR1 MNHEY and CDR2 SVGEGT. The CDR3 contains 16 residues. Trimming left V 6 bases short and J 0 bases short, with 17 bases between. The CDR3: CASSNPGQAMNTEAFF. CDR3 nucleotides: TGTGCCAGCAGCAATCCGGGACAAGCCATGAACACTGAAGCTTTCTTT.

The V and J genes are TRBV18 and TRBJ1-1, with 8 nucleotides matching TRBD1. Per the germline V gene, CDR1 is KGHSH and CDR2 is LQKENI. The CDR3 is made up of 13 amino acids. Trimming cost V 2 bases and J 11 bases; bases outside gene matches: 7. The DNA of the CDR3 is TGTGCCAGCTCACCAAAGACAGGGGTGGGGGCTTTCTTT. Translation gives CASSPKTGVGAFF.

Remarks on this clone: Other DNA sequences in this sample translate to the same CDR3. V is TRBV9 and J is TRBJ2-3; tentatively, D is TRBD1 (6 bases). Germline CDR1 reads SGDLS; CDR2 reads YYNGEE. Between the trimmed V and J ends, which lost 0 bases and 0 bases, there was a span of 8 bases. CDR3 length: 15 residues. The DNA for the CDR3 is TGTGCCAGCAGCGTAGGGACAGTAAGCACAGATACGCAGTATTTT. Amino acids: CASSVGTVSTDTQYF.

This clone was observed once. This CDR3 is CASSLAPMTGGGGYTF. As DNA, the CDR3 is TGTGCCAGCAGCTTAGCCCCCATGACGGGGGGAGGTGGCTACACCTTC. This rearrangement joins TRBV7-8 to TRBJ1-2; tentatively, D is TRBD1 (5 bases). CDR1 is SGHVS, CDR2 FQNEAQ, per germline. V shed 0 bases and J shed 7 bases, with 18 bases lying between them. This CDR3 is 16 amino acids long.

The chain combines TRBV3-1 (or the pseudogene TRBV3-2) with TRBJ1-2, with 7 bases matching TRBD1. The trim removed 1 base at V and 1 base at J, leaving 3 bases unmatched. The V gene's germline CDR1 is LGHDT and CDR2 YNNKEL (reference sequence). The CDR3 loop spans 15 amino acids. For the CDR3, the DNA is TGTGCCAGCAGCCAAGTAGGGGGCGATAACTATGGCTACACCTTC. The encoded protein is CASSQVGGDNYGYTF.

This clone was seen more than once but under ten times. This chain joins TRBV7-2 and TRBJ2-3; TRBD1 agrees at 7 bases. Germline values: CDR1 SGHTA, CDR2 FQGNSA. The junction had 6 bases not matched to a gene; V was cut back by 6 bases and J by 0 bases. This CDR3 spans 15 amino acids. DNA for the CDR3: TGTGCCAGCAGTCGACGGACAGGCAGCACAGATACGCAGTATTTT. It yields the protein CASSRRTGSTDTQYF.

The chain joins TRBV19 to TRBJ2-1, with a weak D call TRBD2 (6 bases). The CDR3 sequence is 14 residues long. Per the germline V gene, CDR1 is LNHDA and CDR2 is SQIVND (reference sequence). V was trimmed by 3 bases and J by 5 bases, leaving 11 bases between them. The CDR3 DNA follows: TGTGCCAGTAGTATGGGGCGGGAAAACAATGAGCAGTTCTTC. It is translated as CASSMGRENNEQFF.

The rearrangement joins TRBV5-1 to TRBJ2-5; TRBD2 agrees at 7 bases. The germline gives CDR1 SGHRS, CDR2 YFSETQ. This CDR3 comprises 16 residues. Trimming removed 6 bases from V and 5 bases from J; junction bases left unmatched: 16. CDR3 in amino acids: CASIGGTSSGLETQYF. Written as DNA, the CDR3 is TGCGCCAGCATCGGGGGGACCTCTTCGGGATTGGAGACCCAGTACTTC.

The genes are TRBV5-5 and TRBJ2-5, with a weak D call TRBD1 (5 bases). The V gene's germline CDR1 is SGHKS and CDR2 YYEKEE (reference sequence). With 0 bases removed from V and 4 bases from J, the gap between germline ends came to 7 bases. CDR3 length: 13 residues. This chain's CDR3 is CASSLGQTETQYF. The CDR3 DNA reads as TGTGCCAGCAGCTTGGGACAGACAGAGACCCAGTACTTC.

This clone was detected once. The chain is built from TRBV3-1 (or the pseudogene TRBV3-2) and TRBJ2-1, with D possibly being TRBD2 (5 bases). This CDR3 region has 15 residues. Germline-derived CDR1 and CDR2 are LGHDT and YNNKEL (reference sequence). Trimming left V 7 bases short and J 8 bases short, with 21 bases between. The DNA of the CDR3 is TGTGCCAGCACCCCGGACTGGAACTATGGGGATGAGCAGTTCTTC. This gives the protein CASTPDWNYGDEQFF.

The chain uses TRBV24-1 and TRBJ2-4; 14 nucleotides match TRBD2. V lost 3 bases to trimming and J lost 8 bases; unmatched junction nucleotides: 11. The CDR3 runs to 18 residues. Per the germline V gene, CDR1 is KGHDR and CDR2 is SFDVKD. CDR3 loop: CATSDALTGLAGDHIQYF. In DNA, the CDR3 is TGTGCCACCAGTGATGCATTAACGGGACTAGCGGGAGATCACATTCAGTACTTC.

This CDR3 reads CASSLTFVLQAYTEAFF. Here the CDR3 DNA reads TGTGCCAGCAGCTTAACCTTTGTCCTTCAGGCGTACACTGAAGCTTTCTTT. The V and J genes are TRBV7-3 and TRBJ1-1; no clear D gene. CDR3 length equals 17 residues. Trimming removed 0 bases at V and 3 bases at J, with 17 bases between. Germline V gene lookup returns CDR1 SGHTA and CDR2 FQGTGA.

The chain recombines TRBV7-2 with TRBJ2-5, with TRBD2 matching over 7 bases. Germline lookup yields CDR1 SGHTA and CDR2 FQGNSA. The V gene end was trimmed by 1 base and the J gene end by 0 bases; junction bases not matched to a gene: 8. The CDR3 spans 17 residues. CDR3 amino acids: CASSLGGGGRYQETQYF. The CDR3 region has the DNA TGTGCCAGCAGCTTAGGGGGCGGCGGGAGATACCAAGAGACCCAGTACTTC.

The V and J genes are TRBV11-2 and TRBJ2-2, with TRBD2 matching over 10 bases. The ends lost 5 bases at V and 8 bases at J; junction bases unmatched: 14. CDR1 is SGHAT, CDR2 FQNNGV, per germline. The CDR3 covers 17 residues. The CDR3 is CASSPRLASGSWGELFF. The DNA of the CDR3 is TGTGCCAGCAGCCCCCGCCTGGCTAGCGGGAGTTGGGGGGAGCTGTTTTTT. The whole variable domain, filled in from reference TRBV11-2 and TRBJ2-2, reads EAGVAQSPRYKIIEKRQSVAFWCNPISGHATLYWYQQILGQGPKLLIQFQNNGVVDDSQLPKDRFSAERLKGVDSTLKIQPAKLEDSAVYLCASSPRLASGSWGELFFGEGSRLTVL.

Note on this clone: The same CDR3 arises from other DNA sequences in this sample as well. This rearrangement joins TRBV5-1 to TRBJ1-1; 8 bases align to TRBD1. V dropped 4 bases and J dropped 4; count of bases not matched to a gene: 3. The CDR3 sequence is 13 residues long. Germline CDR1 is SGHRS and CDR2 is YFSETQ. The CDR3 DNA is TGCGCCAGCAGCCCACAGGGGGGCACTGAAGCTTTCTTT. It encodes CASSPQGGTEAFF.

J is TRBJ2-7 and V is TRBV19, with D unclear. Deletions cut 6 bases from V and 3 bases from J, with 12 bases between. The CDR3 covers 13 residues. The germline V gene has CDR1 LNHDA and CDR2 SQIVND (reference sequence). The CDR3 nucleotides are TGTGCCAGTAGCACCGCGCGGATCTACGAGCAGTACTTC. This sequence encodes CASSTARIYEQYF.

The rearrangement joins TRBV5-1 to TRBJ2-1; 11 bases align to TRBD2. CDR3 size: 15 residues. Losses at the gene ends were 0 bases for V and 10 bases for J; bases not matched to a gene: 6. Germline assignment: CDR1 SGHRS and CDR2 YFSETQ. The CDR3: CASSLELAGVREQFF. CDR3 in DNA: TGCGCCAGCAGCTTGGAACTAGCGGGAGTTCGGGAGCAGTTCTTC. Full variable domain (missing parts from reference TRBV5-1 and TRBJ2-1): KAGVTQTPRYLIKTRGQQVTLSCSPISGHRSVSWYQQTPGQGLQFLFEYFSETQRNKGNFPGRFSGRQFSNSRSEMNVSTLELGDSALYLCASSLELAGVREQFFGPGTRLTVL.

The gene calls are TRBV19 and TRBJ1-6; D is uncertain. CDR1 is LNHDA and CDR2 is SQIVND in the germline V gene (reference sequence). There are 13 residues in the CDR3. The V end lost 4 bases, the J end lost 7 bases, and 8 bases lay between the germline ends. The DNA for the CDR3 is TGTGCCAGTAGTACCGTAAAAAATTCACCCCTCCACTTT. It specifies CASSTVKNSPLHF.